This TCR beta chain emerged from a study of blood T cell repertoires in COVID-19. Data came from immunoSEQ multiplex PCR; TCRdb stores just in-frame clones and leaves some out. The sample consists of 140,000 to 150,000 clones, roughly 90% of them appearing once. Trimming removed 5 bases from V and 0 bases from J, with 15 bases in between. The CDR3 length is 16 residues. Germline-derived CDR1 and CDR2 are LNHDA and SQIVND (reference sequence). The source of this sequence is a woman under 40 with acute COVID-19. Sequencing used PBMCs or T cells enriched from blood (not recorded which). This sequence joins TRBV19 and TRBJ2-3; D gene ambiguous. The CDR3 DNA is TGTGCCAGTAGTCAGACGGATACAGTGAGCACAGATACGCAGTATTTT. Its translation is CASSQTDTVSTDTQYF.